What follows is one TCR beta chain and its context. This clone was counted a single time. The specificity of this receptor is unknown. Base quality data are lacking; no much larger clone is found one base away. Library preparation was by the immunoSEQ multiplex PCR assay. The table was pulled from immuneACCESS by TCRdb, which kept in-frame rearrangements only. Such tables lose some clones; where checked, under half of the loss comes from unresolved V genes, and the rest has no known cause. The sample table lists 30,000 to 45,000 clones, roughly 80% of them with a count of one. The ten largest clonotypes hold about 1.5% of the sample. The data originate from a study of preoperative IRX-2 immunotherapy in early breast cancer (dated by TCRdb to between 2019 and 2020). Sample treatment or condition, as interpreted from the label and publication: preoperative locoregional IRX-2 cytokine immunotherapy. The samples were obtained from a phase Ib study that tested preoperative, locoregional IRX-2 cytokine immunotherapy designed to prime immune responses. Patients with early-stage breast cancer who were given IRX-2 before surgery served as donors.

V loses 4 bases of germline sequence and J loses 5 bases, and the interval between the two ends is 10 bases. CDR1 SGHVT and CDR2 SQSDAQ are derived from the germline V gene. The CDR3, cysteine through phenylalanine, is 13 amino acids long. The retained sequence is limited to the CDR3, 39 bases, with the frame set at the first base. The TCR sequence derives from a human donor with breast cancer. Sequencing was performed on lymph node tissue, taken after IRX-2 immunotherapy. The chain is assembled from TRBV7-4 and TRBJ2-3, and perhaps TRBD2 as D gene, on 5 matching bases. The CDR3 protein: CASSSRTEDTQYF. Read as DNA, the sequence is TGTGCCAGCAGCTCTCGGACTGAAGATACGCAGTATTTT.